The next 15 T cell receptor beta chains were all read from a single sample in a study of memory CD4+ T cells and cytomegalovirus serostatus. Assay used: immunoSEQ multiplex PCR; TCRdb lists only in-frame clones, some missing. The table shows 61,000 or so clones, with about three quarters occurring only once. Single viable CD3+CD4+CD8-CD45RO+ cells were sorted as the memory CD4+ T cells. The sequencing input was memory CD4+ T cells from blood. These TCRs come from an adult in good health and CMV-seronegative. Some clones in this sample may be carry-over from other donors' samples.

The chain couples TRBV18 to TRBJ2-2; 9 bases line up with TRBD1. V was clipped by 3 bases and J by 4 bases; unmatched bases: 6. The V gene's germline CDR1 is KGHSH and CDR2 LQKENI. The CDR3 covers 16 residues. The CDR3 nucleotides read TGTGCCAGCTCACCGAACCACAGGGGGCCCACCGGGGAGCTGTTTTTT. This sequence encodes CASSPNHRGPTGELFF.

The chain links TRBV6-5 to TRBJ1-2; D ambiguous. Looked up from germline, CDR1 is MNHEY and CDR2 is SVGAGI. The ends were cut back, 5 bases at V and 6 bases at J, with 16 bases in the middle. The CDR3 runs 14 residues. As DNA, the CDR3 is TGTGCCAGCAGTCCCCCCGGGGTCGCAGATGGCTACACCTTC. Its translation is CASSPPGVADGYTF.

The chain employs TRBV7-2 and TRBJ2-1; 13 positions agree with TRBD2. The CDR3 loop spans 16 amino acids. The J segment lost 7 bases and the V segment lost 6 bases, leaving 9 bases of the junction unmatched. CDR1 is SGHTA, CDR2 FQGNSA, per germline. DNA for the CDR3: TGTGCCAGCAGTTATAGGACTAGCGGGAGTTTTAATGAGCAGTTCTTC. It is translated as CASSYRTSGSFNEQFF.

The rearrangement links TRBV7-2 to TRBJ2-6; 9 positions agree with TRBD2. CDR1 and CDR2 (germline): SGHTA, FQGNSA. The V and J ends lost 3 bases and 2 bases, in that order; junction bases with no gene match: 2. The CDR3 is made up of 16 amino acids. The CDR3 sequence: CASSFGLATGANVLTF. CDR3 DNA sequence: TGTGCCAGCAGCTTCGGACTAGCGACTGGGGCCAACGTCCTGACTTTC.

The chain recombines TRBV27 with TRBJ2-7, with no clear D. Looked up from germline, CDR1 is MNHEY and CDR2 is SMNVEV (reference sequence). V was cut by 6 bases and J by 2 bases, with 11 bases left in between. This CDR3 region has 13 residues. The chain's CDR3 is CASSPTETYEQYF. In DNA, the CDR3 is TGTGCCAGCAGCCCGACGGAGACCTACGAGCAGTACTTC.

The rearrangement uses TRBV6-1 and TRBJ2-3; no definite D call. This CDR3 is built from 14 residues. The V gene's germline CDR1 is MNHNS and CDR2 SASEGT. The V end was cut by 6 bases, the J end by 2 bases, with 12 bases between. The CDR3 region has the DNA TGTGCCAGCAGCCTCGCCCCCCACACAGATACGCAGTATTTT. Translated: CASSLAPHTDTQYF.

The DNA for the CDR3 is TGTGCCAGTAGTATACAGAGGATTAGGAATTCACCCCTCCACTTT. This codes for CASSIQRIRNSPLHF. The V gene is TRBV19, the J gene TRBJ1-6; D remains ambiguous. CDR1 is LNHDA and CDR2 is SQIVND in the germline V gene (reference sequence). This CDR3 has 15 residues. Trimming shortened V by 2 bases and J by 7 bases, and 12 bases separated the two germline ends.

The rearrangement uses TRBV4-3 and TRBJ2-1; D call uncertain. The CDR3 contains 17 residues. The germline gives CDR1 LGHNA, CDR2 YSLEER. The V end was cut by 4 bases, the J end by 0 bases, with 16 bases between. CDR3 region: CASSLQPGFSSYNEQFF. The CDR3 DNA reads as TGCGCCAGCAGCCTTCAACCAGGATTTAGCTCCTACAATGAGCAGTTCTTC.

The chain is built from TRBV9 and TRBJ1-3; tentatively, D is TRBD1 (5 bases). Germline CDR1 reads SGDLS; CDR2 reads YYNGEE. The length of the CDR3 is 15 residues. V dropped 0 bases and J dropped 8 bases, with 15 bases sitting between them. The CDR3 sequence is CASSVGRELGYTIYF. CDR3 DNA sequence: TGTGCCAGCAGCGTAGGCAGGGAATTGGGGTACACCATATATTTT.

This clone has only a few counts. V is TRBV28 and J is TRBJ2-3; the match to TRBD1 covers 7 bases. CDR1 is MDHEN and CDR2 is SYDVKM in the germline V gene. V lost 6 bases to trimming and J lost 0 bases; unmatched junction nucleotides: 3. The CDR3 totals 14 residues. CDR3 in DNA: TGTGCCAGCAGATCGGGACAGAGCACAGATACGCAGTATTTT. As protein: CASRSGQSTDTQYF.

This clone showed up just a few times. This chain joins TRBV18 and TRBJ1-1; a weak D match, TRBD1 (6 bases). The CDR3 has 15 amino acids. CDR1 KGHSH and CDR2 LQKENI come from the germline V gene. Trimming took off 4 bases at V and 1 base at J, with 13 bases between the two ends. The chain's CDR3 is CASSLLRDKNTEAFF. In nucleotides, the CDR3 is TGTGCCAGCTCACTACTCCGGGACAAGAACACTGAAGCTTTCTTT.

This chain links TRBV10-3 with TRBJ2-3, with 8 bases matching TRBD1. CDR1 and CDR2 from the germline V gene are ENHRY and SYGVKD. V lost 7 bases and J lost 0; bases outside the gene matches: 15. The CDR3 contains 18 residues. CDR3 region: CAITASLGQGLSTDTQYF. Here the CDR3 DNA reads TGTGCCATCACCGCATCCCTCGGACAGGGCCTCAGCACAGATACGCAGTATTTT.

The chain has TRBV5-6 and TRBJ2-7; D is undetermined. V shed 1 base and J shed 4 bases, with 6 bases lying between them. The CDR3 has 12 residues. CDR1 is SGHDT, CDR2 YYEEEE, per germline. The CDR3 bases are TGTGCCAGCAGCTTGCCCGGTTACGAGCAGTACTTC. Residues: CASSLPGYEQYF. Full variable domain (rest looked up from reference TRBV5-6 and TRBJ2-7): DAGVTQSPTHLIKTRGQQVTLRCSPKSGHDTVSWYQQALGQGPQFIFQYYEEEERQRGNFPDRFSGHQFPNYSSELNVNALLLGDSALYLCASSLPGYEQYFGPGTRLTVT.

The DNA for the CDR3 is TGTGCCAGCAGCCATAAAGGCGGTAAGGAGCAGTTCTTC. Translating it yields CASSHKGGKEQFF. V is TRBV7-3 and J is TRBJ2-1, with D unclear. CDR3 size: 13 residues. Germline V lookup: CDR1 SGHTA, CDR2 FQGTGA. With 5 bases removed from V and 10 bases from J, the gap between germline ends came to 15 bases.

The chain employs TRBV11-2 and TRBJ2-7; D is perhaps TRBD1 (7 bases). The V and J ends lost 5 bases and 2 bases respectively, with 10 bases between them. Germline loops: CDR1 SGHAT, CDR2 FQNNGV. CDR3 length equals 13 residues. CDR3 DNA: TGTGCCAGCAGCGCGGGACAGACCTACGAGCAGTACTTC. Translation gives CASSAGQTYEQYF.